This T cell receptor (beta chain) was sequenced for a study of cytomegalovirus exposure and HLA in healthy donors. Use of 60 Vbeta and 13 Jbeta primers characterized the PCR. Profiling relied on immunoSEQ multiplex PCR, and the TCRdb table lists in-frame clones only, not all of them. The table records about 200,000 clones, over 65% of them present only once. V lost 1 base, J lost 6 bases, and 15 bases stayed unmatched. Germline V lookup: CDR1 SGHDT, CDR2 YYEEEE. The CDR3 runs to 19 residues. J is TRBJ2-1 and V is TRBV5-6, with 11 nucleotides matching TRBD2. The origin of this receptor is a boy aged 2 to 10 in good health and CMV-seronegative. Sequenced: PBMCs. The CDR3 nucleotides are TGTGCCAGCAGCTTGTCATTCCTAGCGGGGGGCCATTCTCCCAATGAGCAGTTCTTC. It translates to CASSLSFLAGGHSPNEQFF.